What follows is one T cell receptor (beta chain) and its context. This record comes from a study of T-cell reconstitution after alpha-beta-depleted transplantation in children. The TCRbeta library incorporated unique molecular identifiers. One entry per CDR3 protein results from TCRdb running MiXCR on the PCR reads. The sample carries about 610,000 distinct CDR3 sequences, roughly a tenth recorded once. Germline assignment: CDR1 SEHNR and CDR2 FQNEAQ (reference sequence). The CDR3 sequence is 15 residues long. V was clipped by 3 bases and J by 4 bases, with 13 bases between them. The sequenced sample was PBMCs from the stem cell graft donor, obtained from the stem cell graft. The chain combines TRBV7-9 with TRBJ1-3; D perhaps matches TRBD1 (6 bases). This clonotype was sampled from a human donor who donated a stem cell graft to a child with acute myeloid leukemia. CDR3 amino acids: CASSFTGNSGNTIYF. The DNA of the CDR3 is TGTGCCAGCAGCTTTACAGGGAACTCAGGAAACACCATATATTTT.